The T cell receptor (beta chain) under discussion was sequenced for a study of T cell responses to AZD1222 COVID-19 vaccine. The study, taken as a whole, reports: When two AZD1222 doses had been given, Spike-specific TCR breadth and depth rose. Seropositivity was recorded at baseline in only five to seven AZD1222 recipients. Clonal diversity may have been underestimated, and the donors were mostly white British, with more females than males.

With respect to this clone: Its antigen is currently unknown.

The CDR3 totals 14 residues. Looked up from germline, CDR1 is MNHEY and CDR2 is SVGEGT. V gave up 7 bases and J gave up 1 base, with 13 bases separating them. Sequenced by immunoSEQ multiplex PCR; TCRdb stores in-frame clones only, minus some. The sample has over 130,000 clones, about 90% seen once. The sequence derives from an adult who received the MenACWY meningococcal vaccine as a control. Sequences were derived from peripheral blood, sampled 28 days after the second dose of the MenACWY control vaccine. The V gene is TRBV6-2 or TRBV6-3, the J gene TRBJ2-5; the D gene could be TRBD1 or TRBD2 (5 bases each). The CDR3 loop is CASNPRGAQETQYF. The CDR3 DNA sequence: TGTGCCAGCAACCCCCGGGGCGCCCAAGAGACCCAGTACTTC.